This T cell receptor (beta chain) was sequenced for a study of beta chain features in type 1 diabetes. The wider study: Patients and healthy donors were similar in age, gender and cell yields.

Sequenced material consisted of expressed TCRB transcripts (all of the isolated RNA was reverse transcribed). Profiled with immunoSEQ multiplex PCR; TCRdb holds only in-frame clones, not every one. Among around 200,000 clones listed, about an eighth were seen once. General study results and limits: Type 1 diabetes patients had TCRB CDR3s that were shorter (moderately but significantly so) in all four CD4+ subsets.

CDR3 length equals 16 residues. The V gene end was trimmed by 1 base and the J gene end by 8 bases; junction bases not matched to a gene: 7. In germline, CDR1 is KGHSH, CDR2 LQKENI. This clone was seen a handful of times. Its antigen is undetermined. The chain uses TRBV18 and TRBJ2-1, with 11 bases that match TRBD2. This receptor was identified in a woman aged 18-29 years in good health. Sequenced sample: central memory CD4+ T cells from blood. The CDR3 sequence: CASSPQPLAGVHEQFF. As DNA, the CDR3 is TGTGCCAGCTCACCACAGCCACTAGCGGGAGTCCATGAGCAGTTCTTC.